This record concerns one T cell receptor (beta chain) sequence. Its target is unknown. This CDR3 spans 15 amino acids. CDR1 and CDR2 (germline): MNHEY, SMNVEV (reference sequence). The ends lost 8 bases at V and 3 bases at J; junction bases unmatched: 12. This sample was taken from a study of vaccination and CD4 T cells after COVID-19. Study-wide background: Nasal swab PCR had shown SARS-CoV-2 positivity in the convalescent patients (about 10 mild cases, one severe case). Taking of post-vaccine samples occurred a median about 70 days after dose two (range 14 to 241).

Cultured CD4+ T cell DNA underwent sequencing with the Oncomine TCR Beta short-read assay. TCRdb processed the PCR reads anew with MiXCR; each CDR3 protein has one entry. This repertoire shows fewer than 15,000 distinct CDR3 sequences, about 56% found once; its top ten account for 15%. Notes on the study in general: Spike mono-reactivity applied to 304 of 307 vaccine-specific clones detected in convalescent patients.

Treatment meaning: approximately 9-day PBMC culture with coronavirus spike peptide pools or control peptides (ViraFEST assay). ViraFEST used peptide pools to expand antigen-specific T cells before TCR sequencing. The rearrangement joins TRBV27 to TRBJ1-2; TRBD1 aligns across 7 bases. Source material: CD4+ T cells from blood, cultured in vitro. The clonotype originates from a human donor who had recovered from COVID-19. The CDR3: CASRTTTGEYYGYTF. The CDR3 bases are TGTGCCAGCCGCACTACAACAGGGGAATACTATGGCTACACCTTC.